Sequencing of this T cell receptor beta chain was carried out in a study of radiotherapy plus CTLA-4 blockade in lung cancer. Study overall: The study recorded objective responses in around a sixth of patients and disease control in about 30%. Regarding the study as a whole: Early blood T cell clone dynamics, with interferon-beta, were reported to best predict response. Clones derived from tumor TCRs expanded in blood after radiotherapy plus ipilimumab.

Alongside CTLA-4 blockade with ipilimumab, patients with chemo-refractory metastatic non-small-cell lung cancer received focal radiation. This clone was observed a few times. Its specificity is not known. Data came from immunoSEQ multiplex PCR; TCRdb stores just in-frame clones and leaves some out. The data show 55,000 to 85,000 clones, with roughly four fifths seen just once and 15% to 20% held by the top ten. The CDR3 sequence is 12 residues long. CDR1 and CDR2 from the germline V gene are SGHNT and YYREEE (reference sequence). The ends were cut back, 5 bases at V and 11 bases at J, with 11 bases in the middle.

The sequence came from a human donor with non-small cell lung cancer whose response to radiotherapy plus ipilimumab could not be evaluated. Some clones in this sample may be carry-over from other donors' samples. The sample here was peripheral blood, taken from a patient treated with radiotherapy plus ipilimumab. The chain combines TRBV5-4 with TRBJ2-6; D remains ambiguous. This chain's CDR3 is CASSLTVDVLTF. The CDR3 nucleotides read TGTGCCAGCAGTTTAACGGTTGACGTCCTGACTTTC. The full variable domain, completed using reference TRBV5-4 and TRBJ2-6, is ETGVTQSPTHLIKTRGQQVTLRCSSQSGHNTVSWYQQALGQGPQFIFQYYREEENGRGNFPPRFSGLQFPNYSSELNVNALELDDSALYLCASSLTVDVLTFGAGSRLTVL.